This T cell receptor (beta chain) was sequenced during a study of blood T cell repertoires in COVID-19. Whole-study context: Both acute and convalescent COVID-19 samples were obtained from the United States, Italy and Spain.

V lost 3 bases and J 3 bases, leaving 7 bases between the germline ends. CDR3 length: 13 residues. The V gene's germline CDR1 is KGHSH and CDR2 LQKENI. Categorization into cohorts depended on clinical history that participants reported. Two negative PCRs, clearance, or symptom resolution had been documented for recovered Cohort 3 donors. Authors' processing steps: Nucleated cell number was recorded as an estimate derived from reference gene primer amplification. Measured with immunoSEQ multiplex PCR; TCRdb has only the in-frame clones, and not every one. V, J and clone size are those of that table, while D and trimming were read from the DNA. The sample gives around 180,000 clones, roughly 80% of which show up once; approximately 12% is in the top ten.

The clonotype comes from a man aged 50 or older who had recovered from COVID-19. The V and J genes are TRBV18 and TRBJ2-3; D might be TRBD2 (5 bases). Sequenced sample: PBMCs or T cells enriched from blood (not recorded which). CDR3 amino acids: CASSPSGTDTQYF. In DNA form, the CDR3 reads TGTGCCAGCTCACCCTCGGGAACAGATACGCAGTATTTT.